The 10 T cell receptor beta chains below come from one sample, sequenced in a study of shared clonotypes between healthy human individuals. Clones were sequenced by immunoSEQ multiplex PCR, and TCRdb holds only the in-frame ones, with some missing. The table lists roughly 410,000 clones, 96% of them singletons. Sample: memory CD8+ T cells sorted from blood. Subset meaning: CD45RO+ cells pooled with CCR7-negative TemRA cells. The receptors originated from a man younger than 45 in good health.

In regard to this clone: Other DNA sequences of this sample code for an identical CDR3. The J gene is TRBJ2-3, the V gene TRBV5-1; D unclear. V gave up 0 bases and J gave up 0 bases, with 5 bases separating them. CDR3 length: 14 amino acids. Germline assignment: CDR1 SGHRS and CDR2 YFSETQ. Here the CDR3 reads CASSLAGSTDTQYF. As DNA, the CDR3 is TGCGCCAGCAGCTTGGCCGGAAGCACAGATACGCAGTATTTT.

V and J are TRBV19 and TRBJ2-1, with D perhaps matching TRBD1 (5 bases). Trimming shortened V by 5 bases and J by 2 bases, and 10 bases separated the two germline ends. The CDR3 totals 14 residues. Germline CDR1 reads LNHDA; CDR2 reads SQIVND (reference sequence). CDR3 sequence (DNA): TGTGCCAGTAGTTACCCAGGGACCTACAATGAGCAGTTCTTC. Translating it yields CASSYPGTYNEQFF.

The chain uses TRBV18 and TRBJ2-5; TRBD1 matches 8 bases. The CDR3 has 15 residues. Germline-derived CDR1 and CDR2 are KGHSH and LQKENI. The ends lost 6 bases at V and 0 bases at J; junction bases unmatched: 6. CDR3 in DNA: TGTGCCAGCTCGACGGGACAGGCGTACCAAGAGACCCAGTACTTC. This codes for CASSTGQAYQETQYF.

This rearrangement joins TRBV7-8 to TRBJ2-2; D is undetermined. Germline V CDR1 and CDR2: SGHVS, FQNEAQ. The CDR3 is 14 residues long. V was clipped by 2 bases and J by 7 bases, with 11 bases between them. Here the CDR3 DNA reads TGTGCCAGCAGCTTATTCCAGCAAGGCGGGGAGCTGTTTTTT. Translated: CASSLFQQGGELFF.

The gene calls are TRBV7-8 and TRBJ2-1, with D possibly matching TRBD1 (5 bases). Germline CDR1 SGHVS, CDR2 FQNEAQ. The V gene lost 0 bases and the J gene lost 1 base, with 10 bases spanning the gap. This CDR3 region has 16 residues. CDR3 region: CASSLAFRVSYNEQFF. DNA of the CDR3: TGTGCCAGCAGCTTAGCGTTCAGGGTTTCCTACAATGAGCAGTTCTTC.

Points on this clone: Within the sample, other DNA sequences also encode this same CDR3. This chain joins TRBV20-1 and TRBJ2-1; D may be TRBD1 (6 bases). V was cut by 1 base and J by 9 bases, with 7 bases left in between. In germline, CDR1 is DFQATT, CDR2 SNEGSKA (reference sequence). This CDR3 has 11 residues. CDR3 coding DNA: TGCAGTGCTAGAGGAGGGGGTGAGCAGTTCTTC. This translates into CSARGGGEQFF.

J is TRBJ2-2 and V is TRBV29-1; D unresolved. Trimming left V 4 bases short and J 0 bases short, with 9 bases between. CDR1 and CDR2 from the germline V gene are SQVTM and ANQGSEA. This CDR3 region has 14 residues. CDR3 region: CSVVGHTNTGELFF. CDR3 DNA sequence: TGCAGCGTTGTAGGCCACACGAACACCGGGGAGCTGTTTTTT.

V and J are TRBV6-5 and TRBJ1-3, with 10 bases fitting TRBD1. The V gene end was trimmed by 2 bases and the J gene end by 4 bases; junction bases not matched to a gene: 5. Per germline, CDR1 MNHEY and CDR2 SVGAGI. The CDR3 totals 16 residues. The CDR3 sequence is CASSYRGQGRGNTIYF. The CDR3 coding sequence is TGTGCCAGCAGTTACCGGGGACAGGGGAGAGGAAACACCATATATTTT.

This chain joins TRBV5-1 and TRBJ1-1, with D tentatively TRBD1 (6 bases). Trimming took 0 bases from V and 3 from J, leaving 12 bases between them. The CDR3 spans 15 residues. Germline V gives CDR1 SGHRS, CDR2 YFSETQ. The CDR3, as DNA: TGCGCCAGCAGCTTGGAAGGGGGGCCTTACACTGAAGCTTTCTTT. Its translation is CASSLEGGPYTEAFF.

CDR3 region: CASSLGAGTGNTIYF. Here the CDR3 DNA reads TGTGCCAGCAGCTTGGGTGCGGGAACTGGAAACACCATATATTTT. The rearrangement joins TRBV7-2 to TRBJ1-3; D gene uncertain. The CDR3 is 15 residues long. CDR1 SGHTA and CDR2 FQGNSA come from the germline V gene. The V end lost 3 bases, the J end lost 2 bases, and 11 bases lay between the germline ends. The variable domain in full, with the rest retrieved from reference TRBV7-2 and TRBJ1-3, is GAGVSQSPSNKVTEKGKDVELRCDPISGHTALYWYRQSLGQGLEFLIYFQGNSAPDKSGLPSDRFSAERTGGSVSTLTIQRTQQEDSAVYLCASSLGAGTGNTIYFGEGSWLTVV.